One and the same sample provided the 16 T cell receptor beta chains below, sequenced in a study of shared clonotypes between healthy human individuals. Sequencing used immunoSEQ multiplex PCR; TCRdb keeps in-frame clones, though not all of them. The sample lists a few million clones, 90% to 95% occurring once. Sequencing was carried out using naive CD4+ T cells sorted from blood. Subset denoted: CD45RA+ positively selected. Source of these receptors: a man aged 18-30 years in good health.

The genes are TRBV6-7 and TRBJ2-7, with 10 bases matching TRBD2. TRBV6-7 is an ORF for which the function is uncertain. The CDR3 length is 17 residues. The ends lost 4 bases at V and 3 bases at J; junction bases unmatched: 12. In DNA form, the CDR3 reads TGTGCCAGCAGTTCCTGGTGGCGGACTAGCGGATGCTACGAGCAGTACTTC. Protein: CASSSWWRTSGCYEQYF.

The CDR3 nucleotides are TGTGCCAGCAGCTTAACCCGGGACTCGCACACCGGGGAGCTGTTTTTT. This gives the protein CASSLTRDSHTGELFF. This rearrangement joins TRBV7-2 to TRBJ2-2, with D possibly matching TRBD2 (6 bases). This CDR3 spans 16 amino acids. Trimming removed 2 bases at V and 3 bases at J, with 13 bases between. The germline CDR1 and CDR2 sequences are SGHTA and FQGNSA.

The rearrangement uses TRBV5-6 and TRBJ2-4, with TRBD2 matching 9 bases. Looked up from germline, CDR1 is SGHDT and CDR2 is YYEEEE. Trimming at V came to 1 base and at J to 5 bases, leaving 10 bases not matched to a gene. The CDR3 extends over 17 amino acids. CDR3 in DNA: TGTGCCAGCAGCTTGAGTCCAGCGGGAGGTTTCGAAAACATTCAGTACTTC. Residues: CASSLSPAGGFENIQYF.

V is TRBV6-5 and J is TRBJ1-1; D may be TRBD1 (5 bases). The CDR3 runs to 14 residues. Looked up from germline, CDR1 is MNHEY and CDR2 is SVGAGI. V gave up 5 bases and J gave up 4 bases, with 14 bases separating them. The CDR3 here is CASSKGRLLTEAFF. CDR3 DNA: TGTGCCAGCAGTAAGGGACGCCTGCTCACTGAAGCTTTCTTT.

The chain has TRBV18 and TRBJ1-2, with D possibly matching TRBD1 (5 bases). Looked up from germline, CDR1 is KGHSH and CDR2 is LQKENI. CDR3 length: 13 residues. V lost 6 bases, J lost 4 bases, and 12 bases lay in between. CDR3 DNA sequence: TGTGCCAGCTCTCAGAGGGGTGGCTATGGCTACACCTTC. It yields the protein CASSQRGGYGYTF.

This chain connects TRBV30 to TRBJ2-3; 13 nucleotides line up with TRBD2. This CDR3 contains 17 residues. V lost 4 bases and J lost 3; bases outside the gene matches: 10. Germline CDR1 reads GTSNPN; CDR2 reads SVGIG (reference sequence). The CDR3 sequence: CAWTRLRTSGGTDTQYF. CDR3 nucleotide sequence: TGTGCCTGGACTCGTCTACGGACTAGCGGGGGTACAGATACGCAGTATTTT.

The chain links TRBV19 to TRBJ1-3; D is ambiguous. Trimming took off 10 bases at V and 3 bases at J, with 13 bases between the two ends. The germline gives CDR1 LNHDA, CDR2 SQIVND (reference sequence). CDR3 length equals 13 residues. The CDR3 bases are TGTGCCACCTCGGAAGGGCGTGGAAACACCATATATTTT. It codes for CATSEGRGNTIYF.

The chain joins TRBV28 to TRBJ2-3; TRBD1 is a possible D gene (6 bases). The CDR3 extends over 14 amino acids. Germline V gene lookup returns CDR1 MDHEN and CDR2 SYDVKM. Trimming took off 5 bases at V and 5 bases at J, with 14 bases between the two ends. CDR3: CASSDTGRGDTQYF. The CDR3 nucleotides are TGTGCCAGCAGTGATACAGGGAGAGGAGATACGCAGTATTTT.

This clone was picked up a small number of times. The same CDR3 can be traced to other DNA sequences in this sample. CDR3 nucleotide sequence: TGTGCCAGCAGCGTAGCTAGCGGGGCCACAGATACGCAGTATTTT. Translated: CASSVASGATDTQYF. The chain links TRBV9 to TRBJ2-3; 9 positions match TRBD2. CDR3 length equals 15 residues. In germline, CDR1 is SGDLS, CDR2 YYNGEE. V was clipped by 0 bases and J by 2 bases; unmatched bases: 1.

A word on this clone: The sample holds other DNA sequences that translate to the same CDR3. The V call is TRBV6-6, the J call TRBJ1-1, with TRBD1 as a possible D gene (5 bases). The V gene lost 0 bases and the J gene lost 7 bases, with 12 bases spanning the gap. This CDR3 has 14 residues. Germline CDR1 and CDR2: MNHNY and SVGAGI (reference sequence). CDR3 sequence: CASSYSLGQGEAFF. The CDR3 DNA follows: TGTGCCAGCAGTTACTCGTTAGGGCAGGGTGAAGCTTTCTTT.

Points on this clone: One end of the junction does not line up with germline, which may come from a read error. The rearrangement links TRBV30 to TRBJ1-1; D ambiguous. This CDR3 has 15 residues. Germline V gene lookup returns CDR1 GTSNPN and CDR2 SVGIG (reference sequence). This CDR3 is CARRASGMGNTEAFF. CDR3 nucleotides: TGTGCCAGGAGGGCCAGTGGAATGGGGAACACTGAAGCTTTCTTT.

A note on this clone: This CDR3 is also generated by other DNA sequences in the sample. The J gene is TRBJ2-5, the V gene TRBV6-5, with TRBD1 as a possible D gene (6 bases). The V gene's germline CDR1 is MNHEY and CDR2 SVGAGI. This CDR3 has 14 amino acids. V was trimmed by 1 base and J by 5 bases, leaving 11 bases between them. CDR3 in DNA: TGTGCCAGCAGTTACTTGGGGGCAGGGGAGACCCAGTACTTC. Protein: CASSYLGAGETQYF.

V gene TRBV5-1 combines with J gene TRBJ1-1, with 8 bases identical to TRBD1. Trimming cost V 3 bases and J 5 bases; bases outside gene matches: 9. The CDR3 has 15 residues. Germline V CDR1 and CDR2: SGHRS, YFSETQ. CDR3 protein: CASSSGQGERTEAFF. CDR3 nucleotide sequence: TGCGCCAGCAGCTCAGGACAGGGCGAGAGGACTGAAGCTTTCTTT.

This chain links TRBV15 with TRBJ2-6; D is unresolved. CDR1 is LNHNV and CDR2 is YYDKDF in the germline V gene (reference sequence). Trimming took off 2 bases at V and 4 bases at J, with 9 bases between the two ends. This CDR3 has 15 amino acids. This chain's CDR3 is CATSRNRQGANVLTF. As DNA, the CDR3 is TGTGCCACCAGCAGAAACAGACAAGGGGCCAACGTCCTGACTTTC.

This clone was detected only a few times. The genes are TRBV7-9 and TRBJ2-1; D is uncertain. Germline-derived CDR1 and CDR2 are SEHNR and FQNEAQ (reference sequence). The V gene lost 1 base and the J gene lost 5 bases, with 9 bases spanning the gap. This CDR3 has 14 residues. CDR3 bases: TGTGCCAGCAGCTTAGTGGGCAGTAACAATGAGCAGTTCTTC. Protein product: CASSLVGSNNEQFF.

The CDR3 nucleotides read TGTGCCAGCAGTGGCCAGGGAGGTAGCGGGAGGGCCTACGAGCAGTACTTC. Protein product: CASSGQGGSGRAYEQYF. The gene calls are TRBV25-1 and TRBJ2-7, with 11 nucleotides matching TRBD2. The CDR3 contains 17 residues. From germline, CDR1 is MGHDK and CDR2 SYGVNS. V lost 4 bases to trimming and J lost 2 bases; unmatched junction nucleotides: 10.